Each of the 21 T cell receptor beta chains below was sequenced from the same sample in a study of cytomegalovirus exposure and HLA in healthy donors. Use of 60 Vbeta and 13 Jbeta primers characterized the PCR. Generated by immunoSEQ multiplex PCR, the TCRdb table keeps only in-frame clones and is missing some. The sample lists approximately 190,000 clones, around 84% occurring once. The sequenced sample consisted of PBMCs. These receptors were taken from a man in his forties in good health and CMV-seropositive.

The V call is TRBV7-9, the J call TRBJ1-2; D is unresolved. The V gene lost 2 bases and the J gene lost 1 base, with 8 bases spanning the gap. The CDR3 covers 14 residues. CDR1 is SEHNR and CDR2 is FQNEAQ in the germline V gene (reference sequence). The CDR3 nucleotides are TGTGCCAGCAGCTTATTTGGCAGTAACTATGGCTACACCTTC. It codes for CASSLFGSNYGYTF.

This chain joins TRBV15 and TRBJ1-5; D might be TRBD1 (6 bases). There are 15 residues in the CDR3. Trimming left V 4 bases short and J 6 bases short, with 16 bases between. Germline loops: CDR1 LNHNV, CDR2 YYDKDF (reference sequence). The CDR3 sequence: CATSTSAGEGQPQHF. The CDR3 coding sequence is TGTGCCACCAGCACCTCGGCAGGGGAGGGTCAGCCCCAGCATTTT.

The chain has TRBV7-9 and TRBJ1-3; maybe TRBD1 (5 bases). The germline gives CDR1 SEHNR, CDR2 FQNEAQ (reference sequence). V was pared by 4 bases and J by 0 bases, with 10 bases between. This CDR3 is built from 15 residues. CDR3 nucleotides: TGTGCCAGCAGCTGGGACTTAGTCTCTGGAAACACCATATATTTT. Translation: CASSWDLVSGNTIYF. Using reference TRBV7-9 and TRBJ1-3 for the parts outside the CDR3, the full variable domain is DTGVSQNPRHKITKRGQNVTFRCDPISEHNRLYWYRQTLGQGPEFLTYFQNEAQLEKSRLLSDRFSAERPKGSFSTLEIQRTEQGDSAMYLCASSWDLVSGNTIYFGEGSWLTVV.

This chain uses TRBV5-1 with TRBJ2-1, with 12 bases aligning to TRBD2. After removal of 1 base from V and 15 bases from J, the junction contained 11 bases not matched to a gene. Germline values: CDR1 SGHRS, CDR2 YFSETQ. This CDR3 is 15 amino acids long. The CDR3 spells CASSLSSGGAQYLFF. CDR3 coding DNA: TGCGCCAGCAGCTTGTCTAGCGGGGGGGCCCAGTACCTGTTCTTC.

This chain uses TRBV2 with TRBJ2-7, with D possibly matching TRBD2 (5 bases). Trimming pared 7 bases from V and 2 bases from J, leaving 12 bases between. CDR3 size: 13 residues. Looked up from germline, CDR1 is SNHLY and CDR2 is FYNNEI. The CDR3 nucleotides read TGTGCCAGCACGGATTCCGGGACCTACGAGCAGTACTTC. Translation: CASTDSGTYEQYF.

Only one count was recorded for this clone. This rearrangement joins TRBV9 to TRBJ1-1; TRBD1 aligns across 7 bases. Germline CDR1 and CDR2: SGDLS and YYNGEE. The CDR3 covers 13 residues. The J segment lost 5 bases and the V segment lost 1 base, leaving 2 bases of the junction unmatched. CDR3 sequence reads: CASSVKQGTEAFF. The CDR3 bases are TGTGCCAGCAGCGTAAAACAGGGGACTGAAGCTTTCTTT.

J is TRBJ2-1 and V is TRBV7-8; a possible D gene is TRBD1 (6 bases). The V and J ends lost 4 bases and 0 bases respectively, with 13 bases between them. Germline CDR1 is SGHVS and CDR2 is FQNEAQ. CDR3 size: 16 residues. The CDR3 region is CASSSRTESSYNEQFF. The CDR3 DNA reads as TGTGCCAGCAGCTCGAGGACAGAGAGCTCCTACAATGAGCAGTTCTTC.

The chain couples TRBV2 to TRBJ2-3; possible D gene TRBD2, 5 bases. V was cut by 6 bases and J by 5 bases, with 6 bases left in between. This CDR3 has 11 residues. Germline lookup yields CDR1 SNHLY and CDR2 FYNNEI. For the CDR3, the DNA is TGTGCCAGCAGGAGGGAAGATACGCAGTATTTT. Residues: CASRREDTQYF. Filled out from reference TRBV2 and TRBJ2-3, the complete variable domain reads EPEVTQTPSHQVTQMGQEVILRCVPISNHLYFYWYRQILGQKVEFLVSFYNNEISEKSEIFDDQFSVERPDGSNFTLKIRSTKLEDSAMYFCASRREDTQYFGPGTRLTVL.

This chain uses TRBV27 with TRBJ2-6; D ambiguous. V gave up 3 bases and J gave up 0 bases, with 12 bases separating them. CDR1 and CDR2 from the germline V gene are MNHEY and SMNVEV (reference sequence). The CDR3 is 17 amino acids. CDR3 bases: TGTGCCAGCAGTTTCGGCAGCGAGAACTCTGGGGCCAACGTCCTGACTTTC. Its translation is CASSFGSENSGANVLTF. Filled out from reference TRBV27 and TRBJ2-6, the complete variable domain reads EAQVTQNPRYLITVTGKKLTVTCSQNMNHEYMSWYRQDPGLGLRQIYYSMNVEVTDKGDVPEGYKVSRKEKRNFPLILESPSPNQTSLYFCASSFGSENSGANVLTFGAGSRLTVL.

The chain has TRBV4-1 and TRBJ2-1, with 15 bases that match TRBD2. Germline-derived CDR1 and CDR2 are MGHRA and YSYEKL. V trimming: 0 bases; J trimming: 8 bases; junction bases outside the gene matches: 8. The CDR3 contains 18 residues. In DNA form, the CDR3 reads TGCGCCAGCAGCCAAGATGATGGACTAGCGGGAGGGGGCGATGAGCAGTTCTTC. Translating it yields CASSQDDGLAGGGDEQFF.

V is TRBV5-1 and J is TRBJ2-1, with TRBD1 identical over 7 bases. There are 14 residues in the CDR3. The J segment lost 2 bases and the V segment lost 4 bases, leaving 3 bases of the junction unmatched. CDR1 is SGHRS and CDR2 is YFSETQ in the germline V gene. CDR3 in amino acids: CASSQGQTYNEQFF. CDR3 nucleotides: TGCGCCAGCAGCCAGGGACAGACCTACAATGAGCAGTTCTTC. The variable domain in full, with the rest retrieved from reference TRBV5-1 and TRBJ2-1, is KAGVTQTPRYLIKTRGQQVTLSCSPISGHRSVSWYQQTPGQGLQFLFEYFSETQRNKGNFPGRFSGRQFSNSRSEMNVSTLELGDSALYLCASSQGQTYNEQFFGPGTRLTVL.

J is TRBJ1-6 and V is TRBV25-1, with 7 bases matching TRBD1. The CDR3 extends over 15 amino acids. The junction had 8 bases not matched to a gene; V was cut back by 2 bases and J by 10 bases. The V gene's germline CDR1 is MGHDK and CDR2 SYGVNS. As DNA, the CDR3 is TGTGCCAGCAGTGAACGGAGAGGGGGCGGGTCACCCCTCCACTTT. As protein: CASSERRGGGSPLHF.

The chain joins TRBV6-1 to TRBJ2-1; D unresolved. CDR3 length equals 13 residues. Trimming pared 4 bases from V and 6 bases from J, leaving 10 bases between. Germline assignment: CDR1 MNHNS and CDR2 SASEGT. CDR3: CASSGQEINEQFF. The CDR3 bases are TGTGCCAGCAGTGGCCAGGAAATCAATGAGCAGTTCTTC.

A single count supports this clone. The rearrangement links TRBV6-1 to TRBJ2-7; tentatively, D is TRBD2 (6 bases). Between the trimmed V and J ends, which lost 9 bases and 3 bases, there was a span of 9 bases. This CDR3 region has 11 residues. Germline values: CDR1 MNHNS, CDR2 SASEGT. DNA of the CDR3: TGTGCCAGTGGGGGAGGCTACGAGCAGTACTTC. Its translation: CASGGGYEQYF.

The chain recombines TRBV7-9 with TRBJ2-1; 11 bases are a match to TRBD2. The CDR3 loop spans 16 amino acids. J gave up 1 base and V 2 bases, and 1 base lay outside the gene matches. CDR1 is SEHNR and CDR2 is FQNEAQ in the germline V gene (reference sequence). The CDR3, as DNA: TGTGCCAGCAGCTTATGGACTAGCGGGTCCTACAATGAGCAGTTCTTC. Its translation is CASSLWTSGSYNEQFF. The whole variable domain, filled in from reference TRBV7-9 and TRBJ2-1, reads DTGVSQNPRHKITKRGQNVTFRCDPISEHNRLYWYRQTLGQGPEFLTYFQNEAQLEKSRLLSDRFSAERPKGSFSTLEIQRTEQGDSAMYLCASSLWTSGSYNEQFFGPGTRLTVL.

This clone was counted a few times. V is TRBV15 and J is TRBJ2-1, with 12 bases lining up with TRBD2. Germline V gives CDR1 LNHNV, CDR2 YYDKDF (reference sequence). The junction had 4 bases not matched to a gene; V was cut back by 4 bases and J by 6 bases. This CDR3 has 15 amino acids. CDR3 amino acids: CATSNWGLAGNEQFF. The CDR3 bases are TGTGCCACCAGCAACTGGGGACTAGCGGGCAATGAGCAGTTCTTC.

V gene TRBV5-1 combines with J gene TRBJ2-1, with 8 bases aligning to TRBD2. CDR3 length equals 14 residues. V gave up 6 bases and J gave up 6 bases; unmatched junction bases: 8. Germline assignment: CDR1 SGHRS and CDR2 YFSETQ. The DNA of the CDR3 is TGCGCCAGCAATCCCGGGGCGGGAGGCAATGAGCAGTTCTTC. This gives the protein CASNPGAGGNEQFF.

V is TRBV7-8 and J is TRBJ2-2, with D perhaps TRBD1 (6 bases). V gave up 4 bases and J gave up 4 bases, with 10 bases separating them. This CDR3 contains 14 residues. Germline V gene lookup returns CDR1 SGHVS and CDR2 FQNEAQ. CDR3 amino acids: CASSYGQPTGELFF. The CDR3 region has the DNA TGTGCCAGCAGCTACGGACAGCCCACCGGGGAGCTGTTTTTT.

V gene TRBV7-9 combines with J gene TRBJ2-5; 8 nucleotides align to TRBD2. Losses at the gene ends were 5 bases for V and 1 base for J; bases not matched to a gene: 9. Looked up from germline, CDR1 is SEHNR and CDR2 is FQNEAQ (reference sequence). The CDR3 consists of 16 residues. The CDR3 region is CASSPGVAGTQETQYF. DNA for the CDR3: TGTGCCAGCAGCCCCGGGGTAGCGGGGACCCAAGAGACCCAGTACTTC. Filled out from reference TRBV7-9 and TRBJ2-5, the complete variable domain reads DTGVSQNPRHKITKRGQNVTFRCDPISEHNRLYWYRQTLGQGPEFLTYFQNEAQLEKSRLLSDRFSAERPKGSFSTLEIQRTEQGDSAMYLCASSPGVAGTQETQYFGPGTRLLVL.

The genes are TRBV7-9 and TRBJ1-4, with TRBD1 identical over 7 bases. V lost 4 bases and J lost 3; bases outside the gene matches: 5. CDR3 size: 15 residues. The germline gives CDR1 SEHNR, CDR2 FQNEAQ (reference sequence). The CDR3 coding sequence is TGTGCCAGCAGCTCTCGACAGGGAGCTAATGAAAAACTGTTTTTT. Translated, it gives CASSSRQGANEKLFF.

CDR3 region: CASSRDSHDPYYNEQFF. The CDR3 region has the DNA TGCGCCAGCAGTCGGGACAGCCACGACCCATACTACAATGAGCAGTTCTTC. This chain uses TRBV5-1 with TRBJ2-1; TRBD1 aligns across 7 bases. V was clipped by 5 bases and J by 3 bases; unmatched bases: 14. Per germline, CDR1 SGHRS and CDR2 YFSETQ. CDR3 length: 17 residues. The full variable domain, completed using reference TRBV5-1 and TRBJ2-1, is KAGVTQTPRYLIKTRGQQVTLSCSPISGHRSVSWYQQTPGQGLQFLFEYFSETQRNKGNFPGRFSGRQFSNSRSEMNVSTLELGDSALYLCASSRDSHDPYYNEQFFGPGTRLTVL.